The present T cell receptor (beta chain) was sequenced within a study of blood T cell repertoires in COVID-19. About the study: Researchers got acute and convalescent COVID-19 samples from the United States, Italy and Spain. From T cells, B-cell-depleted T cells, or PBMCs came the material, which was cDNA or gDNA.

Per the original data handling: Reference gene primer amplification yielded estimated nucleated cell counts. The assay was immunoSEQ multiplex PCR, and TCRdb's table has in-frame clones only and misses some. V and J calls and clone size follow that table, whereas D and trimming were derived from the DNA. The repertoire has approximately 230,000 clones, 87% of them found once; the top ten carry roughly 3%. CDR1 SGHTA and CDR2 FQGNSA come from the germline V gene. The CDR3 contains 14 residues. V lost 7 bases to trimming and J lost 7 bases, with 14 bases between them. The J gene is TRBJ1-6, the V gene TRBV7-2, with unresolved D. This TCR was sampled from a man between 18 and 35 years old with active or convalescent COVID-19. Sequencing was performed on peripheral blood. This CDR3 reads CASTPIVWNSPLHF. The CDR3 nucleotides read TGTGCCAGCACCCCCATAGTGTGGAATTCACCCCTCCACTTT. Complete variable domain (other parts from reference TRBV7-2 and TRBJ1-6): GAGVSQSPSNKVTEKGKDVELRCDPISGHTALYWYRQSLGQGLEFLIYFQGNSAPDKSGLPSDRFSAERTGGSVSTLTIQRTQQEDSAVYLCASTPIVWNSPLHFGNGTRLTVT.